The rows below give T cell receptor beta chains drawn from one sample of a study of T cells expressing NK-cell markers. TCRdb derives one entry per CDR3 protein from the 5' RACE reads, leaving out DNA. This sample's clone table lists 150,000 to 180,000 distinct CDR3 sequences. Sequencing was carried out using blood T cells: a sorted CD56 or NKG2C T cell subset, CD4+ or CD8+ T cells, or bulk PBMC T cells (not recorded which). The receptors here all came from a woman aged 45-65 years in good health. CDR3s include the opening cysteine and the closing phenylalanine or tryptophan. The order of the fields is V gene, J gene, CDR3 protein.

>TRBV10-1|TRBJ2-7
CASRGTGQPGEQYF
>TRBV5-6|TRBJ2-7
CASSRGLAGNDEQYF
>TRBV15|TRBJ2-7
CATSRDGSANYEQYF
>TRBV19|TRBJ1-2
CATRSGGDGYTF
>TRBV7-9|TRBJ2-3
CASSLAGSTEDTQYF
>TRBV5-4|TRBJ2-1
CASRDRDHYNEQFF
>TRBV3-1|TRBJ1-2
CASSQDGETHGYTF
>TRBV2|TRBJ2-1
CASSEGTGSQFF
>TRBV6-5|TRBJ1-1
CASSSRWNTEAFF
>TRBV4-1|TRBJ2-5
CASSQPMTSGLQETQYF
>TRBV4-1|TRBJ1-4
CASHRGEDEKLFF
>TRBV6-5|TRBJ1-2
CASSYLVSSRPGGYTF
>TRBV14|TRBJ2-2
CASSQELAGGLTGELFF
>TRBV27|TRBJ1-1
CASCPSSGNTEAFF
>TRBV7-9|TRBJ2-2
CASSLTILAGTLDGELFF
>TRBV9|TRBJ2-3
CASSTYGTGDLTDTQYF
>TRBV6-5|TRBJ1-2
CASSQGQLYGYTF
>TRBV7-2|TRBJ2-2
CASSPIGAGELFF
>TRBV2|TRBJ2-1
CASSDRGGEQFF
>TRBV27|TRBJ1-5
CASSPGESNQPQHF
>TRBV25-1|TRBJ2-6
CASSEFVAGANVLTF
>TRBV2|TRBJ2-5
CASTRGAGSDRGETQYF
>TRBV5-6|TRBJ2-3
CASSRRGPADTQYF
>TRBV7-3|TRBJ1-1
CASSPGGLTEAFF
>TRBV11-3|TRBJ2-1
CASSPSSVEYIYNEQFF
>TRBV20-1|TRBJ2-4
CSARRLILAGGLLENIQYF
>TRBV27|TRBJ2-7
CASSRTAYEQYF